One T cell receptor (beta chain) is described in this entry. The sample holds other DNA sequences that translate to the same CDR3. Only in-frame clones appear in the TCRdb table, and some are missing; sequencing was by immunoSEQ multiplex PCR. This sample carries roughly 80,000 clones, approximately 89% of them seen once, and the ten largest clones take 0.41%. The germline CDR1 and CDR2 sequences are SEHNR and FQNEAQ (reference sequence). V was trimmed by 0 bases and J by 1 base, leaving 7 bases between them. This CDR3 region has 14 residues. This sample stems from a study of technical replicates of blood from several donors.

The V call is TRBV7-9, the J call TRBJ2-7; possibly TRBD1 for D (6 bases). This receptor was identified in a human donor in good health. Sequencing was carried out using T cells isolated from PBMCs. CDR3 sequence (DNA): TGTGCCAGCAGCTTAGCAGGGGGTTCCTACGAGCAGTACTTC. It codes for CASSLAGGSYEQYF.